Listed here are 5 T cell receptor beta chains from one sample, sequenced in a study of regulatory T cells in long-lasting Graves disease. Building the TCR beta libraries relied on iRepertoire HTBI primers, and CDR3 regions underwent Arm-PCR. TCRdb independently ran MiXCR on the multiplex PCR reads; one entry per CDR3 protein. The table shows 300,000 to 400,000 distinct CDR3 sequences, with around a fifth occurring only once. Time point denoted: persistent/refractory GD, antithyroid drugs over 5 years with positive TRAb. There was RNA extracted from PBMCs, and the TCR library was made from it. The material was peripheral blood mononuclear cells (PBMCs), obtained when the disease was refractory, from a patient treated with antithyroid drugs. The receptor set was obtained from a female donor with Graves disease.

This chain joins TRBV9 and TRBJ2-7; D remains ambiguous. The V end was cut by 4 bases, the J end by 2 bases, with 13 bases between. CDR1 and CDR2 (germline): SGDLS, YYNGEE. There are 14 residues in the CDR3. The CDR3 nucleotides read TGTGCCAGCAGCCCGTCTCAACGGGCCTACGAGCAGTACTTC. Encoded protein: CASSPSQRAYEQYF.

V gene TRBV30 combines with J gene TRBJ1-5; a possible D gene is TRBD1 (6 bases). CDR3 length: 15 amino acids. The V and J ends lost 0 bases and 6 bases respectively, with 15 bases between them. Germline V lookup: CDR1 GTSNPN, CDR2 SVGIG (reference sequence). As DNA, the CDR3 is TGTGCCTGGAGTGTAAGCTGGGGGCGAGGTCAGCCCCAGCATTTT. Protein sequence: CAWSVSWGRGQPQHF.

CDR3 bases: TGTGCCAGCAGCCAAGTACAGGCGTACACTGAAGCTTTCTTT. Translating it yields CASSQVQAYTEAFF. The chain uses TRBV4-2 and TRBJ1-1, with TRBD1 as a possible D gene (5 bases). Germline assignment: CDR1 LGHNA and CDR2 YNFKEQ. The CDR3 has 14 amino acids. The ends were cut back, 1 base at V and 3 bases at J, with 9 bases in the middle.

In this sample, this clonotype turned up a few times. The rearrangement uses TRBV30 and TRBJ1-6; no firm D call. Trimming pared 4 bases from V and 9 bases from J, leaving 16 bases between. The CDR3 extends over 14 amino acids. Germline values: CDR1 GTSNPN, CDR2 SVGIG (reference sequence). This CDR3 is CAWTLGLGGSPLHF. The CDR3 bases are TGTGCCTGGACCCTTGGGCTCGGAGGTTCACCCCTCCACTTT.

This clonotype has a handful of counts. This CDR3 is CATQPSGRAGNTIYF. The DNA for the CDR3 is TGTGCCACCCAACCATCCGGGCGTGCTGGAAACACCATATATTTT. V gene TRBV15 combines with J gene TRBJ1-3, with D uncertain. The CDR3 is made up of 15 amino acids. The V gene lost 8 bases and the J gene lost 2 bases, with 16 bases spanning the gap. Germline CDR1 reads LNHNV; CDR2 reads YYDKDF (reference sequence).